The rows below give T cell receptor beta chains drawn from one sample of a study of regulatory T cells in long-lasting Graves disease. TCRdb re-called the multiplex PCR reads through MiXCR, storing one row per CDR3 protein. The sample shows about 500,000 distinct CDR3 sequences, around 11% of them seen only once. This same sample was also part of a study on T cells in Graves' hyperthyroidism and ophthalmopathy.

This specimen consisted of peripheral blood mononuclear cells (PBMCs), obtained at new diagnosis, from a patient treated with antithyroid drugs. Every receptor here comes from a woman in her 30s with Graves disease. The conserved cysteine and the conserved F or W are not part of the CDR3 here. Fields, in order: V gene, J gene, CDR3 protein.

V: TRBV24-1
J: TRBJ2-3
CDR3: ATSEPGAGPTDTQY

V: TRBV9
J: TRBJ2-2
CDR3: ASSVGWTRTGELF

V: TRBV6-1
J: TRBJ2-2
CDR3: ASRDFIAGDFTGELF

V: TRBV6-1
J: TRBJ1-5
CDR3: ACRGQNNQPQH

V: TRBV27
J: TRBJ2-7
CDR3: ASSGRQGVDEQY

V: TRBV7-6
J: TRBJ1-1
CDR3: ASSSGPDTEAF

V: TRBV20-1
J: TRBJ1-6
CDR3: SAQRGDSPLH

V: TRBV5-1
J: TRBJ2-2
CDR3: ASSLRVLAGGHAGELF

V: TRBV20-1
J: TRBJ2-7
CDR3: SVPPRGSGSSEQY

V: TRBV27
J: TRBJ1-1
CDR3: ASSFLNPATALGTEAF

V: TRBV25-1
J: TRBJ2-3
CDR3: ASSGDRTSTDTQY

V: TRBV5-6
J: TRBJ1-4
CDR3: ASSLEAGSNEKLF

V: TRBV28
J: TRBJ1-2
CDR3: ASSYTGRDYGYT

V: TRBV6-5
J: TRBJ2-7
CDR3: ASSYPPPAGAHEQY

V: TRBV7-9
J: TRBJ2-2
CDR3: ASSPGLAVNTGELF

V: TRBV5-1
J: TRBJ1-2
CDR3: ASSRDRGVDGYT

V: TRBV6-2/TRBV6-3
J: TRBJ2-7
CDR3: ASSSRPGQGLSEQY

V: TRBV30
J: TRBJ1-4
CDR3: AWVGQGRGKPF

V: TRBV4-1
J: TRBJ2-7
CDR3: ASSPSWTDRNVEQY

V: TRBV7-9
J: TRBJ2-5
CDR3: ASSFLQGIQETQY

V: TRBV20-1
J: TRBJ1-2
CDR3: SARVSRRPASHGYT

V: TRBV28
J: TRBJ2-7
CDR3: ASSDPSGTYEQY

V: TRBV15
J: TRBJ2-1
CDR3: ATSPSEGWGNEQF

V: TRBV5-5
J: TRBJ2-7
CDR3: ASSLSNRDTYSYEQY

V: TRBV3-1
J: TRBJ2-1
CDR3: ASSPWGLAGGDEQF

V: TRBV6-5
J: TRBJ1-1
CDR3: ASSYSNGFTEAF

V: TRBV29-1
J: TRBJ2-3
CDR3: SAPLGHTDTQY

V: TRBV28
J: TRBJ2-2
CDR3: ASSSGTSVPQGGELF

V: TRBV6-1
J: TRBJ1-2
CDR3: ASSEGLLGGNYGYT

V: TRBV7-9
J: TRBJ2-1
CDR3: ASSLLPHPNSYNEQF

V: TRBV12-3/TRBV12-4
J: TRBJ1-2
CDR3: ASSFEVGGYT

V: TRBV2
J: -
CDR3: ASGTGTGGIDTQY

V: TRBV20-1
J: TRBJ2-1
CDR3: SATYGLAGSYNEQF

V: TRBV7-2
J: TRBJ2-7
CDR3: ASSQGLAGNYEQY

V: TRBV5-6
J: TRBJ1-3
CDR3: ASSRTVSSGNTIY

V: TRBV6-1
J: TRBJ1-4
CDR3: ASSRKKPTNEKLF

V: TRBV12-3/TRBV12-4
J: TRBJ2-7
CDR3: ASSRLAGYYEQY

V: TRBV6-1
J: TRBJ1-6
CDR3: ASNPTGRESPLH

V: TRBV15
J: TRBJ2-2
CDR3: ATSRGIRTINTGELF

V: TRBV19
J: TRBJ2-7
CDR3: ASSTTGTGWIYEQY

V: TRBV28
J: TRBJ2-1
CDR3: ASIAIGRYEQF

V: TRBV13
J: TRBJ1-1
CDR3: ASSLMWTEVNTEAF

V: TRBV7-2
J: TRBJ1-6
CDR3: ASSSVSGNYNSPLH

V: TRBV12-3/TRBV12-4
J: TRBJ2-5
CDR3: ASSLASRGGTQY

V: TRBV20-1
J: TRBJ2-5
CDR3: SARSDKGETQY